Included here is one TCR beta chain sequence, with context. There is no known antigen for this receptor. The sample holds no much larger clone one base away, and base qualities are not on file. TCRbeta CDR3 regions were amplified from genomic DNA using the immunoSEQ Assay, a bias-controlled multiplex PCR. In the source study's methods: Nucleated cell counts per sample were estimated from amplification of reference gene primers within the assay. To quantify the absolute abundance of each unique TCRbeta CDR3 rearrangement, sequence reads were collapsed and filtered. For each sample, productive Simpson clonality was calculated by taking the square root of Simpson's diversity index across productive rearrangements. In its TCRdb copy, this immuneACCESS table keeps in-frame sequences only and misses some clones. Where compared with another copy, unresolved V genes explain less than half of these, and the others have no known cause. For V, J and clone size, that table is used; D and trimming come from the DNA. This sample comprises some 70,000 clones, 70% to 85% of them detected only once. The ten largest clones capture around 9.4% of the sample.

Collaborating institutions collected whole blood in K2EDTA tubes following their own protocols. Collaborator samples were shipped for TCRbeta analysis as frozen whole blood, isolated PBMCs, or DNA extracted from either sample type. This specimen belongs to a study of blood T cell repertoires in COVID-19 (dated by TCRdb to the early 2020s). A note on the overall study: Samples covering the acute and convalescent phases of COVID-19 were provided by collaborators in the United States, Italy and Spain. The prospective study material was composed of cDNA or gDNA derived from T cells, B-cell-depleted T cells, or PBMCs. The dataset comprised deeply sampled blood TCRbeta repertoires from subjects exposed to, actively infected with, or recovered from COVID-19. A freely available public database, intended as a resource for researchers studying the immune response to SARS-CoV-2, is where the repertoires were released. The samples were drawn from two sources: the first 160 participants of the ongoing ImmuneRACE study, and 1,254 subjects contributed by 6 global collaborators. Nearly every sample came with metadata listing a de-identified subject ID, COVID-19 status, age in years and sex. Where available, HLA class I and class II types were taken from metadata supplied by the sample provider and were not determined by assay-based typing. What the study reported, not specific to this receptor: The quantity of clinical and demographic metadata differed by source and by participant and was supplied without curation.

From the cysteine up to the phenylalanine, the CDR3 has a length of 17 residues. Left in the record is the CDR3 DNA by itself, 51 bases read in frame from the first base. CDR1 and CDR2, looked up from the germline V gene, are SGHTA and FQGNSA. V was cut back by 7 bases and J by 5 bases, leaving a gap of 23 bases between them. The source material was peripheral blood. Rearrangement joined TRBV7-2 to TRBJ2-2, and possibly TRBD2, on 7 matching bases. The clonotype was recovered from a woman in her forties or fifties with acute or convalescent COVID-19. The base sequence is TGTGCCAGCACCCGTGCGGGGGCCCAATCGGGGACCGGGGAGCTGTTTTTT. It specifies CASTRAGAQSGTGELFF. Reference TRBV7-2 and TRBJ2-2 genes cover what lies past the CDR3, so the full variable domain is GAGVSQSPSNKVTEKGKDVELRCDPISGHTALYWYRQSLGQGLEFLIYFQGNSAPDKSGLPSDRFSAERTGGSVSTLTIQRTQQEDSAVYLCASTRAGAQSGTGELFFGEGSRLTVL.